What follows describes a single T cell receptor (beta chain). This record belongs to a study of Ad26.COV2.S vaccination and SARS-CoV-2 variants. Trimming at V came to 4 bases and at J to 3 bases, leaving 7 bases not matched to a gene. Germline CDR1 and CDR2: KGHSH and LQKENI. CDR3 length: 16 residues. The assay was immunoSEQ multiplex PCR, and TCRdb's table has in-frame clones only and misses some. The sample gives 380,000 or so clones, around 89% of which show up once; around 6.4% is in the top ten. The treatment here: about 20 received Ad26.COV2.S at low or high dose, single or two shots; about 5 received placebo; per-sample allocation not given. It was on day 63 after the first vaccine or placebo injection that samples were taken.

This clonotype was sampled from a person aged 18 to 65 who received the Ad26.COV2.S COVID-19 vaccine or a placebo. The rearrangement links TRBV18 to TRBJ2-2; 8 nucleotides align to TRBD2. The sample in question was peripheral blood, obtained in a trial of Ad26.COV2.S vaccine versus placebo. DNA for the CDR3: TGTGCCAGCTCACGCGGACTAGCATTCGACACCGGGGAGCTGTTTTTT. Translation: CASSRGLAFDTGELFF.